This TCR beta chain derives from a study of vaccination and CD4 T cells after COVID-19. CD4+ T cells that had been cultured provided DNA sequenced with the Oncomine TCR Beta short-read assay. TCRdb recomputed calls from the PCR reads with MiXCR, one row per CDR3 protein. In the table there are roughly 16,000 distinct CDR3 sequences, approximately 52% of which are singletons. This clonotype was observed a few times. What it binds is not known. V lost 6 bases and J lost 2, with 17 bases in between. CDR1 MNHNS and CDR2 SASEGT come from the germline V gene. The CDR3 consists of 15 residues. Sample treatment: approximately 10-day PBMC culture with coronavirus spike peptide pools or control peptides (ViraFEST assay). Positive PCR results dated from March to December 2020, before the US Alpha, Beta and Delta variants.

The specimen was CD4+ T cells from blood, cultured in vitro. The TCR sequence derives from a human donor who had recovered from COVID-19. The chain is built from TRBV6-1 and TRBJ2-7; weak D call: TRBD1 (5 bases). The CDR3 sequence is CASSRRLDRAYEQYF. The CDR3, as DNA: TGTGCCAGCAGCCGACGGCTAGACAGAGCCTACGAGCAGTACTTC.